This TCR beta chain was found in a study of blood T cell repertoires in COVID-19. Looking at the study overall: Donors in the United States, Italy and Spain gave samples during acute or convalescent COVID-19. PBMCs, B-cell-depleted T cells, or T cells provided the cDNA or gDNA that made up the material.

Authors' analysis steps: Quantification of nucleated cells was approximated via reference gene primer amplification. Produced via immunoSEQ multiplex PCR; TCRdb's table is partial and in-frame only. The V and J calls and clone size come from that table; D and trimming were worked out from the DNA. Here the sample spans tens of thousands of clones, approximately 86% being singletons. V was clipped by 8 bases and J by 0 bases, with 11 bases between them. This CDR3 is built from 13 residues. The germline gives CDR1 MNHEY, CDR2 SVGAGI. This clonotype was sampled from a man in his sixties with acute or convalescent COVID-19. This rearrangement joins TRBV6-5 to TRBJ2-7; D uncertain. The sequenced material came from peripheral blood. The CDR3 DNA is TGTGCCAGCTTCGTAGAAACCTCCTACGAGCAGTACTTC. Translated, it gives CASFVETSYEQYF.